One and the same sample provided the 19 T cell receptor beta chains below, sequenced in a study of blood T cell repertoires in COVID-19. The repertoire was sequenced with immunoSEQ multiplex PCR; TCRdb's copy has only in-frame clones and lacks some. The sample consists of about 190,000 clones, around 84% of them appearing once. The specimen was peripheral blood. The receptors were sampled from a man aged 30-40 years with active or convalescent COVID-19.

V usage is TRBV7-6 and J usage is TRBJ1-2; 8 bases are a match to TRBD1. The CDR3 extends over 14 amino acids. The V gene end was trimmed by 5 bases and the J gene end by 7 bases; junction bases not matched to a gene: 9. Germline CDR1 SGHVS, CDR2 FNYEAQ. The CDR3 reads CASSPMKDRAGYTF. The DNA for the CDR3 is TGTGCCAGCAGCCCAATGAAGGACAGGGCTGGCTACACCTTC.

This chain uses TRBV7-3 with TRBJ2-2; 7 positions agree with TRBD2. The trim removed 5 bases at V and 8 bases at J, leaving 14 bases unmatched. Germline lookup yields CDR1 SGHTA and CDR2 FQGTGA. The CDR3 runs 16 residues. CDR3 DNA sequence: TGTGCCAGCAGCGAGACTAGCTCAACACTGCGGGGGGAGCTGTTTTTT. Its translation is CASSETSSTLRGELFF.

The chain has TRBV6-2 or TRBV6-3 and TRBJ2-7, with 8 bases identical to TRBD1. V was pared by 5 bases and J by 1 base, with 4 bases of the junction left unmatched. CDR1 is MNHEY and CDR2 is SVGEGT in the germline V gene. This CDR3 has 14 residues. The CDR3 nucleotides read TGTGCCAGCAGTCATCGACAGGGGTCCTACGAGCAGTACGTC. Translating it yields CASSHRQGSYEQYV.

J is TRBJ2-1 and V is TRBV5-8; TRBD1 matches at 11 bases. The CDR3 extends over 17 amino acids. V dropped 3 bases and J dropped 2; count of bases not matched to a gene: 7. Germline V gene sequence: CDR1 SGHTS, CDR2 YDEGEE. Here the CDR3 reads CASSSGQGGNTYNEQFF. CDR3 DNA sequence: TGTGCCAGCAGCTCGGGACAGGGGGGCAATACCTACAATGAGCAGTTCTTC.

This clone has just a few counts. The gene calls are TRBV3-1 (or the pseudogene TRBV3-2) and TRBJ1-5, with D maybe TRBD1 (6 bases). Trimming pared 0 bases from V and 2 bases from J, leaving 11 bases between. The germline gives CDR1 LGHDT, CDR2 YNNKEL (reference sequence). The CDR3 is made up of 16 amino acids. CDR3 sequence: CASSQDSRGGNQPQHF. The CDR3 DNA reads TGTGCCAGCAGCCAAGATAGCAGGGGAGGCAATCAGCCCCAGCATTTT.

There are a few counts of this clone. The rearrangement links TRBV6-5 to TRBJ2-7; D may be TRBD2 (5 bases). Germline V CDR1 and CDR2: MNHEY, SVGAGI. The V gene lost 6 bases and the J gene lost 2 bases, with 11 bases spanning the gap. There are 13 residues in the CDR3. The CDR3 loop is CASSTSSTYEQYF. CDR3 coding DNA: TGTGCCAGCAGCACTAGTAGTACCTACGAGCAGTACTTC.

The rearrangement joins TRBV3-1 (or the pseudogene TRBV3-2) to TRBJ2-5; the D is unclear. Germline CDR1 and CDR2: LGHDT and YNNKEL (reference sequence). The V gene lost 1 base and the J gene lost 3 bases, with 15 bases spanning the gap. CDR3 length: 16 amino acids. This CDR3 reads CASSQAQAYDEETQYF. CDR3 nucleotides: TGTGCCAGCAGCCAAGCCCAGGCCTACGATGAAGAGACCCAGTACTTC.

This clone was found once. V and J are TRBV7-9 and TRBJ1-2; 12 bases are shared with TRBD1. The CDR3 is 15 amino acids. Losses at the gene ends were 6 bases for V and 8 bases for J; bases not matched to a gene: 10. Germline V CDR1 and CDR2: SEHNR, FQNEAQ (reference sequence). The CDR3 here is CASSYRGTGGGGYTF. The CDR3 coding sequence is TGTGCCAGCAGTTACCGTGGGACAGGGGGCGGAGGCTACACCTTC. The full variable domain, rest sourced from reference TRBV7-9 and TRBJ1-2, is DTGVSQNPRHKITKRGQNVTFRCDPISEHNRLYWYRQTLGQGPEFLTYFQNEAQLEKSRLLSDRFSAERPKGSFSTLEIQRTEQGDSAMYLCASSYRGTGGGGYTFGSGTRLTVV.

CDR3 region: CASSPGLAGLVAQYF. CDR3 sequence (DNA): TGTGCCAGCAGCCCGGGACTAGCGGGATTAGTTGCGCAGTATTTT. This chain links TRBV7-9 with TRBJ2-3, with 13 bases matching TRBD2. The germline V gene encodes CDR1 SEHNR and CDR2 FQNEAQ (reference sequence). Germline trimming cut 5 bases from V and 10 bases from J; bases unmatched to any gene: 9. The CDR3 spans 15 residues.

This chain connects TRBV4-1 to TRBJ2-7; D possibly corresponds to TRBD2 (6 bases). Germline assignment: CDR1 MGHRA and CDR2 YSYEKL. V lost 2 bases, J lost 2 bases, and 10 bases lay in between. The CDR3 extends over 14 amino acids. The CDR3: CASSQLAYPYEQYF. The CDR3 coding sequence is TGCGCCAGCAGCCAACTAGCGTACCCCTACGAGCAGTACTTC.

This chain connects TRBV16 to TRBJ1-1, with 8 bases that match TRBD1. This CDR3 is 16 amino acids long. The germline V gene has CDR1 KGHSY and CDR2 FQNENV. Trimming at V came to 4 bases and at J to 0 bases, leaving 7 bases not matched to a gene. The DNA for the CDR3 is TGTGCCAGCAGCCCCTACTCGACAGGGGTGAACACTGAAGCTTTCTTT. Translating gives CASSPYSTGVNTEAFF.

With respect to this clone: The identical CDR3 is also encoded by other nucleotide sequences in the sample. V is TRBV27 and J is TRBJ1-2, with TRBD1 matching over 7 bases. There are 13 residues in the CDR3. V trimming: 3 bases; J trimming: 2 bases; junction bases outside the gene matches: 0. From germline, CDR1 is MNHEY and CDR2 SMNVEV (reference sequence). The chain's CDR3 is CASSLTGNYGYTF. CDR3 nucleotides: TGTGCCAGCAGTTTGACAGGGAACTATGGCTACACCTTC.

This clone was seen more than once but under ten times. The chain combines TRBV2 with TRBJ1-1; perhaps TRBD1 as D (6 bases). The germline gives CDR1 SNHLY, CDR2 FYNNEI. Trimming pared 8 bases from V and 2 bases from J, leaving 18 bases between. The CDR3 runs 15 residues. The CDR3 DNA is TGTGCCAGCCGAATTCGGGACACGGCCAACACTGAAGCTTTCTTT. This encodes CASRIRDTANTEAFF.

The rearrangement uses TRBV4-1 and TRBJ1-1; no firm D call. This CDR3 is built from 14 residues. V lost 3 bases to trimming and J lost 0 bases, with 8 bases between them. Germline values: CDR1 MGHRA, CDR2 YSYEKL. The CDR3 nucleotides read TGCGCCAGCAGCCACCCGACACTGAACACTGAAGCTTTCTTT. Residues: CASSHPTLNTEAFF.

The chain links TRBV4-1 to TRBJ1-4, with D possibly being TRBD1 (6 bases). Trimming took off 2 bases at V and 8 bases at J, with 15 bases between the two ends. CDR1 is MGHRA and CDR2 is YSYEKL in the germline V gene. The CDR3 has 15 amino acids. The chain's CDR3 is CASSQFQGWVEKLFF. CDR3 sequence (DNA): TGCGCCAGCAGCCAATTTCAGGGGTGGGTAGAAAAACTGTTTTTT.

The J gene is TRBJ2-1, the V gene TRBV18; TRBD1 aligns across 7 bases. Germline V lookup: CDR1 KGHSH, CDR2 LQKENI. J was trimmed by 3 bases and V by 1 base; bases with no gene match: 3. The CDR3 length is 15 residues. Here the CDR3 DNA reads TGTGCCAGCTCACCACGGGGGACAGACTACAATGAGCAGTTCTTC. It encodes CASSPRGTDYNEQFF.

This sequence joins TRBV7-2 and TRBJ1-5, with 8 bases fitting TRBD1. The CDR3 has 15 residues. Germline V gene data show CDR1 as SGHTA and CDR2 as FQGNSA. Germline trimming cut 1 base from V and 7 bases from J; bases unmatched to any gene: 6. The CDR3: CASSLGSGGAQPQHF. The CDR3 DNA follows: TGTGCCAGCAGCTTAGGCTCAGGGGGCGCACAGCCCCAGCATTTT.

The chain recombines TRBV5-5 with TRBJ1-4; 7 positions agree with TRBD1. J gave up 4 bases and V 4 bases, and 7 bases lay outside the gene matches. In germline, CDR1 is SGHKS, CDR2 YYEKEE (reference sequence). CDR3 length equals 15 residues. In DNA, the CDR3 is TGTGCCAGCAGCATCTCGACAGGGAGTAATGAAAAACTGTTTTTT. As protein: CASSISTGSNEKLFF.

The chain has TRBV19 and TRBJ2-5, with 10 bases identical to TRBD1. Trimming cost V 3 bases and J 5 bases; bases outside gene matches: 9. CDR1 LNHDA and CDR2 SQIVND come from the germline V gene (reference sequence). CDR3 length: 16 amino acids. The CDR3 DNA reads TGTGCCAGTAGTATTCGAGACAGGGGGCCTTGGGAGACCCAGTACTTC. Translation: CASSIRDRGPWETQYF.